This T cell receptor (beta chain) originates from a study of cytomegalovirus exposure and HLA in healthy donors (dated by TCRdb to about 2017). Context from the whole study: In an earlier analysis of approximately 500 of the donors, approximately 300 Gb of sequence data and about 110 million unique TCR beta sequences from roughly 180 million T cells were reported. HLA typing covered class I and class II loci at four-digit resolution. On average, around 230,000 unique TCR beta nucleotide sequences were sequenced per donor among 398 genotyped donors of the cohort, with 15% to 20% of those sequences being non-productive. Donor age, sex, ethnicity and CMV serostatus were compiled together with the repertoire data. Using immunosequencing, the study profiled T cell repertoires from roughly 650 subjects and related those repertoires to cytomegalovirus serostatus. A later analysis re-analyzed previously published TCR beta repertoires from 550 to 700 donors and added high-resolution HLA genotyping to study TCR occurrence patterns. To predict cytomegalovirus infection status, the study brought together high-throughput TCR immunosequencing, statistical association of individual TCRs with disease status, and machine learning. The number of typed donors differed by locus: roughly 629-640 for A, B, C, DRB1 and DQB1; about 520 for DQA1; approximately 600 for DPA1; and about 450 for DPB1. Roughly five DR-DQ haplotypes were treated as single units for association and clustering because of strong linkage in the cohort. A separate validation cohort of roughly 130 different subjects was used in addition to the 666-subject first cohort. Rather than using new phenotypic data, the later analysis identified candidate immune exposures from TCR beta sequences and from how often those sequences occurred across donors. The study aimed to test whether cataloging public T cell receptors could reveal signatures of past pathogen exposure. All discovery cohort repertoires had been generated using a single sequencing platform. An early release covering over 500 HLA-typed donors comprised 250 to 350 gigabases of sequencing data and approximately 85 million unique TCR sequences. An earlier analysis of 500 to 750 of the donors applied high-throughput TCR beta sequencing to assess whether each TCR beta V gene segment acted as functional or pseudogenic. In a later genetic analysis, genome-wide SNP genotypes for about 55% of the roughly 700 donors were used, and that subset was treated as a discovery cohort. Among the roughly 380 genotyped donors, about 83% belonged to the genetic ancestry cluster associated with self-reported Caucasian donors. Summary of the overall study and its limitations: A later analysis found that HLA-associated TCR beta chains were more clonally expanded and had lower generation probabilities than equally common non-associated chains. Several of the top co-occurrence clusters appeared to be linked to parvovirus B19, influenza, CMV and Epstein-Barr virus, according to a later analysis. Correlated functional status among segregating V segments might reflect linkage disequilibrium, but an unknown experimental factor could not be ruled out. A later analysis associated 15,000 or so TCR beta sequences with specific HLA alleles at a false discovery rate of 0.05. Strong co-occurrence of HLA alleles, especially DR and DQ, made assigning TCR associations to individual alleles difficult. An earlier analysis of approximately 500 of the donors showed that most TCR beta V segments appeared in productive rearrangements either about 87% or about 30% of the time, which broadly matched IMGT annotations. Because HLA typing was missing for some donors at each locus, association tests included only the typed subset. In a later genetic analysis, fewer N-insertions in productive TCRs were reported among donors in an Asian-associated ancestry cluster than the roughly 670-donor mean. A further reported finding was that TCR beta sequences accurately predicted the HLA-A and HLA-B alleles for most subjects in the first cohort. The classifier was reported to diagnose cytomegalovirus status with high specificity and sensitivity in both the original cohort and the validation cohort. The earlier analysis of almost 600 of the donors excluded roughly 17 rarely observed V segments, including chromosome 9 orphons, because counts were too low. CMV serostatus was the only immune exposure information available for the cohort. In the study, 150 to 200 TCR beta chains were listed as associated with cytomegalovirus. According to a later analysis, most CMV-associated TCR beta chains appeared to be HLA-restricted, and the HLA associations seemed to be driven largely by CMV exposure. An association between a missense DCLRE1C variant and V-gene and J-gene trimming of TCR beta chains was found in a later genetic analysis and replicated in an independent cohort. Presence/absence analyses assumed roughly uniform sequencing depth across donors, an assumption that may not hold. In this cohort, only TCR beta chains were sequenced, and detectable features were limited by the absence of alpha or paired-chain data. In vitro tests confirmed that three of the cytomegalovirus-associated TCR beta chains recognize cytomegalovirus antigens. According to a later analysis, TCR association rates differed among HLA loci, with DRB1 alleles showing the most associated TCRs and HLA-C alleles showing the fewest. According to the authors, the approach could potentially be generalized to other disease states and immunological phenotypes. Most TCR sequences were seen in very few donors, while some public TCRs were found in many individuals. The 87-base-pair reads could not distinguish some IMGT-functional V segments, including TRBV6-2 and TRBV6-3, so those segments were excluded. A cluster of highly shared sequence variants was judged likely to be a technical artifact of the sequencing pipeline.

The germline V gene supplies CDR1 MNHEY and CDR2 SVGAGI. The CDR3 has 15 amino acids, counting the end cysteine and phenylalanine. The only DNA kept is the CDR3, 45 bases in frame from the first base. V drops 2 bases and J drops 2 bases, leaving 10 bases in between. Comments on this clone: Its antigen is not yet known.

The cohort comprised hundreds of healthy bone marrow donors. All cohort members were sampled while nominally healthy, although unrecorded immune exposures were likely present. The donor tested CMV seronegative and was one of the 352 seronegative cohort members. A peripheral blood sample was provided by each donor, and peripheral blood mononuclear cells were used for TCR beta sequencing. Genomic DNA extraction from the blood cell samples was performed with the Qiagen DNeasy Blood Extraction Kit. Libraries were prepared through the immunoSEQ multiplex PCR assay. The multiplex PCR relied on a mix of 60 forward primers for TCR Vbeta segments and 13 reverse primers for TCR Jbeta segments. Amplification of the CDR3 region of rearranged TCR beta genes was performed with a multiplex PCR assay on genomic DNA. The Illumina HiSeq System was used to sequence the amplified TCR beta libraries as 87-base-pair reads. Concerning the study's data processing: A later analysis counted approximately 76 million unique TCR beta chains across the 550 to 700 repertoires, and some 11 million of these chains were shared by at least two donors. Raw reads were error-corrected and collapsed into unique sequences with a nearest-neighbor algorithm that merged closely related sequences to remove PCR and sequencing errors. Alignment of CDR3 sequences to IMGT reference sequences was used to assign V, D and J gene segments. For a sequence to be retained, a match of at least six nucleotides to both a V gene segment and a J gene segment was required. Rearrangements were classified as productive when the CDR3 lacked stop codons and remained in frame with V and J, and all other rearrangements were classified as non-productive. CDR3 was defined by IMGT convention, running from the second conserved V-encoded cysteine to the conserved J-encoded phenylalanine. The earlier analysis of some 600 of the donors excluded sequences that lacked an unambiguous match to a single V gene segment. An earlier analysis of a few hundred of the donors classified V segments as functional when productive rearrangements were above 56.7% and as segregating when the standard deviation between donors was above 5%. A statistical classification framework was built to diagnose cytomegalovirus status from the catalog of TCR beta chain sequences. In a later analysis, V and J genes were assigned by comparing TCR nucleotide sequences against IMGT/GENE-DB human TR gene sequences. Using the TCRdist pipeline, a later analysis assigned CDR3 sequences along with most-parsimonious VDJ recombination scenarios. In a later analysis, each TCR beta chain was defined by its CDR3 amino acid sequence together with its V-gene family, and reads lacking a unique V-gene family were excluded. To address suspected cross-contamination and a sequencing artifact, a later analysis removed 450 to 700 highly shared, low-generation-probability nucleotide sequences. A later analysis calculated a clonal expansion index for each public chain from normalized within-repertoire ranks of inferred template counts. In a later analysis, generation probabilities were computed with a VDJ recombination model fitted to out-of-frame rearrangements, and the resulting probabilities were checked against IGoR. In a later analysis, hypergeometric tests were used to score TCR-TCR, TCR-HLA and TCR-CMV co-occurrence, with a repertoire-size bias correction applied to TCR pairs. To estimate false discovery rates, a later analysis permuted the HLA or CMV assignments 20 times. A later analysis grouped co-occurring TCRs with DBSCAN, adding TCRdist sequence similarity when clustering within HLA-allele-positive subsets. For co-occurrence clustering, repertoires with fewer than 30,000 or more than 120,000 public chains were excluded, along with roughly 5 repertoires with anomalous nucleotide sharing. This immuneACCESS table, as held by TCRdb, lists in-frame sequences with V and J called but not all clones. Of the missing ones, under half trace to an unresolved V gene in checked studies; the others have no known cause. The V and J calls and the clone size are those of that table, but D and trimming were determined from the DNA. The sample's records list about 130,000 clones. The ten largest make up more than 0.8% of the sample.

The TCR sequence derives from a man in his late teens or twenties in good health and CMV-seronegative. This sequence uses TRBV6-5 and TRBJ2-4; matching of 6 bases hints at TRBD2 as the D gene. Material for sequencing was PBMCs. The DNA is TGTGCCAGCAGTTACGATCGCGGGACCAAAAACATTCAGTACTTC. Its translation is CASSYDRGTKNIQYF.